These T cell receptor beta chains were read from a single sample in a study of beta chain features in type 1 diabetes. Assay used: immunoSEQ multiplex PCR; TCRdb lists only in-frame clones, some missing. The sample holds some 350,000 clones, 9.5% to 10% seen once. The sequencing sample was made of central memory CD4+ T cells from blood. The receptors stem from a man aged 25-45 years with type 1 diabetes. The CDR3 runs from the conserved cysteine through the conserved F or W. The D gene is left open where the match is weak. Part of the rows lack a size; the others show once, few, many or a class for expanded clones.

TGCGCCAGCAAACGAGGTGACAATGAGCAGTTCTTC	CASKRGDNEQFF	NA	NA	TRBJ2-1	TRBV10-1
TGTGCCAGCAGTACCCGAAATACGCAGTATTTT	CASSTRNTQYF	NA	NA	TRBJ2-3	TRBV6-5
TGTGCCAGCAGTCTTTTAATGGCGGGAACCGGCACAGATACGCAGTATTTT	CASSLLMAGTGTDTQYF	NA	NA	TRBJ2-3	TRBV7-2
TGTGCCAGCAGTACCGGTTTCACAGATACGCAGTATTTT	CASSTGFTDTQYF	NA	NA	TRBJ2-3	TRBV6-5
TGTGCCAGCTCACCAGGACGGAACAATGAGCAGTTCTTC	CASSPGRNNEQFF	NA	many	TRBJ2-1	TRBV18
TGTGCCAGCAGCCCCCGACTAGCTAGAGAGCAGTACTTC	CASSPRLAREQYF	TRBD2	NA	TRBJ2-7	TRBV9
TGTGCCAGCAGCGTAGGAGCTACAAATTCACCCCTCCACTTT	CASSVGATNSPLHF	NA	few	TRBJ1-6	TRBV9
TGTGCCAGCAGCTCCGAAGGGACAGGGGACTATGGCTACACCTTC	CASSSEGTGDYGYTF	TRBD1	few	TRBJ1-2	TRBV11-2
TGCGCCAGCAGCCCCGGGGGCAGGGGGACCTATGGCTACACCTTC	CASSPGGRGTYGYTF	TRBD1	NA	TRBJ1-2	TRBV5-1
TGTGCCAGCAGCTTGGGCGTTGGTCGGAACTATGGCTACACCTTC	CASSLGVGRNYGYTF	NA	few	TRBJ1-2	TRBV7-2
TGCGCCAGCAGCGAGTCGACAGGGAATGAGCAGTTCTTC	CASSESTGNEQFF	TRBD1	many	TRBJ2-1	TRBV5-1
TGTGCCAGCAGCTTAGCACGCTTTCGGAACACCGGGGAGCTGTTTTTT	CASSLARFRNTGELFF	NA	NA	TRBJ2-2	TRBV5-5
TGTGCCAGCAGCTTGGAGGGGCAGTCCTACGAGCAGTACTTC	CASSLEGQSYEQYF	NA	NA	TRBJ2-7	TRBV5-4
TGTGCCAGCAGGTATCAAGAGACCCAGTACTTC	CASRYQETQYF	NA	NA	TRBJ2-5	TRBV6-6
TGTGCCAGCAGGGGGACTAGCGGGAGGCTCCAGACCCAGTACTTC	CASRGTSGRLQTQYF	TRBD2	NA	TRBJ2-5	TRBV2
TGTGCCAGCAGTCCGACAGGGGTGGGTGAGCAGTACTTC	CASSPTGVGEQYF	TRBD1	NA	TRBJ2-7	TRBV28
TGTGCCAGCAGCTTTCAGAGCACTGAAGCTTTCTTT	CASSFQSTEAFF	NA	NA	TRBJ1-1	TRBV11-2
TGTGCCAGCAGCCAAATCCGGGACAGCATTCAGTACTTC	CASSQIRDSIQYF	TRBD1	NA	TRBJ2-4	TRBV5-8
TGTGCCAGCAGTTTATGGGCCAGGGGAAACTATCAGCCCCAGCATTTT	CASSLWARGNYQPQHF	NA	many	TRBJ1-5	TRBV27
TGTGCCAGCTCACCCGGGGGACAATTTGAAGCTTTCTTT	CASSPGGQFEAFF	NA	NA	TRBJ1-1	TRBV18
TGTGCCAGCAGTGAACTAGCGGGCCGCACAGATACGCAGTATTTT	CASSELAGRTDTQYF	TRBD2	many	TRBJ2-3	TRBV6-1
TGTGCCAGCAGTTTCAGGCGCTCTGGAAACACCATATATTTT	CASSFRRSGNTIYF	NA	few	TRBJ1-3	TRBV27
TGTGCCAGCAGTTACGTAGGGGCAGGGAAGGAGTACGAGCAGTACTTC	CASSYVGAGKEYEQYF	NA	NA	TRBJ2-7	TRBV6-5
TGTGCCAGCAGCTCCTCGACCGGATATTACAATCAGCCCCAGCATTTT	CASSSSTGYYNQPQHF	NA	NA	TRBJ1-5	TRBV7-2
TGTGCCAGCAGCTTGGACAGGGGTGTTGGGGAGACCCAGTACTTC	CASSLDRGVGETQYF	TRBD1	few	TRBJ2-5	TRBV11-2
TGCGCCAGCAGCCAAGAGACTCGAAAGGAAGAGACCCAGTACTTC	CASSQETRKEETQYF	NA	many	TRBJ2-5	TRBV4-1
TGTGCCAGCCAGCCCACTAGCGCCCGCACAGATACGCAGTATTTT	CASQPTSARTDTQYF	TRBD2	few	TRBJ2-3	TRBV4-1
TGCGCCAGCCGAGGGGCCTACGAGCAGTACTTC	CASRGAYEQYF	NA	few	TRBJ2-7	TRBV5-1
TGTGCCAGCTCACTCTCTTCGGGCTACGAGCAGTACTTC	CASSLSSGYEQYF	NA	NA	TRBJ2-7	TRBV18
TGTGCCTGGAGTGTATGGTTAGGCCCCAGCCGGGAGCAGTACTTC	CAWSVWLGPSREQYF	NA	NA	TRBJ2-7	TRBV30
TGTGCCAGCAGGGAGGGGGCCTACAATGAGCAGTTCTTC	CASREGAYNEQFF	NA	NA	TRBJ2-1	TRBV11-2
TGTGCCAGCACAAAGGGGGGAAACACTGAAGCTTTCTTT	CASTKGGNTEAFF	NA	many	TRBJ1-1	TRBV6-1
TGTGCCAGCAGTAGGACTAGTTTCACCGGGGAGCTGTTTTTT	CASSRTSFTGELFF	TRBD2	NA	TRBJ2-2	TRBV5-8
TGTGCCAGCAGCTTGGCCGGGCTCACTAATGAAAAACTGTTTTTT	CASSLAGLTNEKLFF	NA	few	TRBJ1-4	TRBV5-4
TGTGCCAGCAGGCAAGCGGGAGGGAACACCGGGGAGCTGTTTTTT	CASRQAGGNTGELFF	TRBD2	few	TRBJ2-2	TRBV6-6
TGCAGCGTCCTTGGGGGAGGGGATAGCTCCTACAATGAGCAGTTCTTC	CSVLGGGDSSYNEQFF	TRBD2	NA	TRBJ2-1	TRBV29-1
TGTGCCAGCAGCATAGCAAGCTGGGATGAGCAGTTCTTC	CASSIASWDEQFF	NA	few	TRBJ2-1	TRBV11-3
TGTGCCACCAGCCGAGCGGGAAGCTCCTACAATGAGCAGTTCTTC	CATSRAGSSYNEQFF	TRBD2	NA	TRBJ2-1	TRBV15
TGTGCCAGCAGCTTACAGGGGTCTGGAAACACCATATATTTT	CASSLQGSGNTIYF	TRBD1	NA	TRBJ1-3	TRBV5-4
TGCGCCAGCAGCTTGGAGGTGGAGAACACTGAAGCTTTCTTT	CASSLEVENTEAFF	NA	NA	TRBJ1-1	TRBV5-1
TGTGCCAGCAGCTTTAACAGGGGTGTGACTGAAGCTTTCTTT	CASSFNRGVTEAFF	TRBD1	NA	TRBJ1-1	TRBV7-2
TGTGCCTGGAGTAGGGGGGGCCGATGGTATGGCTACACCTTC	CAWSRGGRWYGYTF	NA	few	TRBJ1-2	TRBV30